This is a list of T cell receptor beta chains from one sample in a study of T-cell memory formation after mild COVID-19. Each CDR3 protein gets one entry after TCRdb re-called the 5' RACE reads with MiXCR. Altogether some 450,000 distinct CDR3 sequences are present, around 18% being singletons, with the ten largest covering roughly 8.4%. Material: PBMCs or a T cell subset sorted from them (not recorded which). All receptors come from an adult woman who had mild COVID-19 (a few samples of this study predate the infection). Cell type and time point are not known. Each CDR3 is given with its conserved first and last residue.

v_call,cdr3_aa
TRBV10-3,CAIRPLAGGPDTQYF
TRBV5-4,CASSSRTGGPQETQYF
TRBV5-1,CASRPGDNSNQPQHF
TRBV29-1,CSVVDRGDTEAFF
TRBV7-3,CASSLTSPGLNTEAFF
TRBV9,CASSVVSTDTQYF
TRBV29-1,CSVVEGLRSNEKLFF
TRBV3-1,CASSQEALADTQYF
TRBV30,CAWSVRGNQPQHF
TRBV9,CASSSRTGGNEQFF
TRBV7-3,CASSLTILNEQFF
TRBV7-3,CASSPRDLGELFF
TRBV6-5,CASRHGLAGDTGELFF
TRBV5-1,CASSLRPGGGETDTQYF
TRBV7-9,CASSSQGRTEAFF
TRBV27,CASSFLLAGTGELFF
TRBV24-1,CATSDITGGQHEQFF
TRBV6-5,CASSYVYQGAGELFF
TRBV12-3/TRBV12-4,CASSVSRGNEQFF
TRBV27,CASSLGPFTEAFF
TRBV5-1,CASSLAVASGKSRGVEQFF
TRBV3-1,CASSQTDRKSTEAFF
TRBV30,CAWSLGHYSTDTQYF
TRBV20-1,CSARDLWGQYF
TRBV7-2,CASSRRGLSSNYGYTF
TRBV12-3/TRBV12-4,CASTPTNEQFF
TRBV20-1,CSARDGGTQETQYF
TRBV6-5,CASSYSGVPGSEAFF
TRBV7-9,CASSFFRDEQYF
TRBV7-9,CASSLPGQGGTDTQYF
TRBV7-2,CASSFDWDYGYTF
TRBV18,CASSRAGVAYNEQFF
TRBV30,CAWSFNQETQYF
TRBV7-3,CASSFRGASTDTQYF
TRBV6-5,CASSFQRMMNTEAFF
TRBV4-2,CASSHRGHRTSGTDTQYF
TRBV30,CAWSVRGNEQFF
TRBV12-3/TRBV12-4,CASRAGGLGYGYTF
TRBV12-3/TRBV12-4,CATVQGLNTEAFF
TRBV3-1,CASSPSFNTGLLKYEQYF
TRBV14,CASSFRESSYEQYF
TRBV7-3,CASSRGTSVYQETQYF
TRBV2,CASSGPASSYEQYF
TRBV29-1,CSVVGQTLSTDTQYF